The clone carrying this T cell receptor (beta chain) was counted ten times or more. Regarding time point: newly diagnosed GD, antithyroid drugs for less than 3 months. From RNA extracted from PBMCs, the TCR library was made. Under American Thyroid Association guidelines, Graves' disease was diagnosed. The peripheral blood volume drawn was 7.5 to 10 milliliters, and it was collected into EDTA tubes. CDR3-region Arm-PCR and iRepertoire HTBI primers produced the TCR beta libraries. TCRdb reprocessed the multiplex PCR reads with MiXCR, giving one entry per CDR3 protein. The table lists 360,000 or so distinct CDR3 sequences, 15% to 20% of them singletons, with around 20% in the top ten. The record originates from a study of regulatory T cells in long-lasting Graves disease. Germline V gene lookup returns CDR1 DFQATT and CDR2 SNEGSKA (reference sequence). The CDR3 spans 14 residues. Trimming took 6 bases from V and 3 from J; bases not matched to a gene: 6.

The same data also contributed to another study, on T cells in Graves' hyperthyroidism and ophthalmopathy. From that report: The HTBI primer set served for first-round RT-PCR of the TCR CDR3. Expanded thyroid clonotypes (above 0.001) were mostly also found in blood.

The rearrangement links TRBV20-1 to TRBJ2-1; 9 bases are a match to TRBD2. The clonotype originates from a woman aged 18-29 years with Graves disease. Sequences were derived from peripheral blood mononuclear cells (PBMCs), sampled at new diagnosis, from a patient treated with antithyroid drugs. CDR3 in amino acids: CSAIAGVLYNEQFF. CDR3 sequence (DNA): TGCAGTGCAATAGCGGGGGTCCTCTACAATGAGCAGTTCTTC.